The TCR beta chain under discussion was sequenced for a study of blood T cell repertoires in COVID-19. Measured with immunoSEQ multiplex PCR; TCRdb has only the in-frame clones, and not every one. The sample records approximately 100,000 clones, about 85% being singletons. Trimming left V 2 bases short and J 4 bases short, with 8 bases between. Germline CDR1 is GTSNPN and CDR2 is SVGIG (reference sequence). The CDR3 runs 13 residues. The V call is TRBV30, the J call TRBJ1-4; D may be TRBD1 (5 bases). Sequencing input: peripheral blood. The receptor comes from a human donor in a cohort sampled during active COVID-19. CDR3 DNA: TGTGCCTGGAGTACCAGGGATAATGAAAAACTGTTTTTT. It yields the protein CAWSTRDNEKLFF. The complete variable domain, with remaining parts taken from reference TRBV30 and TRBJ1-4, reads SQTIHQWPATLVQPVGSPLSLECTVEGTSNPNLYWYRQAAGRGLQLLFYSVGIGQISSEVPQNLSASRPQDRQFILSSKKLLLSDSGFYLCAWSTRDNEKLFFGSGTQLSVL.